The 31 T cell receptor beta chains below come from one sample, sequenced in a study of T-cell memory formation after mild COVID-19. TCRdb independently ran MiXCR on the 5' RACE reads; one entry per CDR3 protein. The table has 400,000 or so distinct CDR3 sequences, 20% seen once. Sample: PBMCs or a T cell subset sorted from them (not recorded which). The source is an adult woman who had mild COVID-19 (a few samples of this study predate the infection). Cell type and time point are not known.

The chain couples TRBV20-1 to TRBJ1-5; D is perhaps TRBD1 (6 bases). The V gene's germline CDR1 is DFQATT and CDR2 SNEGSKA (reference sequence). Between the trimmed V and J ends, which lost 0 bases and 7 bases, there was a span of 13 bases. There are 14 residues in the CDR3. The CDR3 is CSARDDRMVQPQHF. DNA of the CDR3: TGCAGTGCTAGAGATGACAGGATGGTACAGCCCCAGCATTTT.

The rearrangement joins TRBV3-1 to TRBJ2-5; D is uncertain. The germline V gene encodes CDR1 LGHDT and CDR2 YNNKEL (reference sequence). This CDR3 comprises 15 residues. The V end was cut by 4 bases, the J end by 1 base, with 13 bases between. CDR3 region: CASSPTAPLQETQYF. In DNA form, the CDR3 reads TGTGCCAGCAGCCCGACGGCACCCCTCCAAGAGACCCAGTACTTC.

The gene calls are TRBV18 and TRBJ1-6, with D perhaps TRBD1 (6 bases). Germline CDR1 reads KGHSH; CDR2 reads LQKENI. Trimming removed 3 bases at V and 10 bases at J, with 19 bases between. CDR3 length: 16 amino acids. The CDR3 loop reads CASSPLPGLGGSPLHF. DNA of the CDR3: TGTGCCAGCTCACCGCTTCCCGGCCTAGGGGGGTCACCCCTCCACTTT.

A few counts support this clonotype. The chain links TRBV29-1 to TRBJ2-1; 9 bases are a match to TRBD2. The CDR3 sequence is 16 residues long. CDR1 is SQVTM, CDR2 ANQGSEA, per germline. Trimming at V came to 4 bases and at J to 5 bases, leaving 12 bases not matched to a gene. The CDR3 nucleotides are TGCAGCGTTGTTGACTCTAGCGGGATTCATCACAATGAGCAGTTCTTC. This codes for CSVVDSSGIHHNEQFF.

The chain uses TRBV13 and TRBJ2-1; TRBD2 agrees at 9 bases. The CDR3 totals 15 residues. V dropped 5 bases and J dropped 3; count of bases not matched to a gene: 5. Germline V lookup: CDR1 PRHDT, CDR2 FYEKMQ (reference sequence). CDR3 nucleotides: TGTGCCAGCAGCCCTAGCGGGGAGTACTACAATGAGCAGTTCTTC. Amino acids: CASSPSGEYYNEQFF.

This clonotype was detected only a few times. This sequence joins TRBV5-6 and TRBJ2-4; D is perhaps TRBD1 (6 bases). This CDR3 has 14 amino acids. The V gene lost 4 bases and the J gene lost 8 bases, with 16 bases spanning the gap. Germline V gene sequence: CDR1 SGHDT, CDR2 YYEEEE. The CDR3 reads CASSLRGGQDIQYF. DNA for the CDR3: TGTGCCAGCAGCCTCCGAGGGGGACAAGACATTCAGTACTTC.

This clonotype has a handful of counts. This sequence joins TRBV12-3 or TRBV12-4 and TRBJ2-3, with 8 bases aligning to TRBD2. After removal of 2 bases from V and 4 bases from J, the junction contained 8 bases not matched to a gene. The CDR3 length is 16 residues. In nucleotides, the CDR3 is TGTGCCAGCAGTTTACGGGCTAGCGGGTCACCAGATACGCAGTATTTT. Translating it yields CASSLRASGSPDTQYF.

This clonotype was seen a few times. The chain is built from TRBV5-6 and TRBJ1-5, with D perhaps TRBD1 (6 bases). Germline V gene sequence: CDR1 SGHDT, CDR2 YYEEEE. With 5 bases removed from V and 0 bases from J, the gap between germline ends came to 12 bases. This CDR3 is 15 amino acids long. This CDR3 reads CASRQDSASNQPQHF. The CDR3, as DNA: TGTGCCAGCAGACAGGACAGTGCTAGCAATCAGCCCCAGCATTTT.

This clonotype turned up a few times. The gene calls are TRBV5-1 and TRBJ1-3; D uncertain. The CDR3 is 15 amino acids. Germline CDR1 reads SGHRS; CDR2 reads YFSETQ. V dropped 1 base and J dropped 3 bases, with 11 bases sitting between them. The CDR3: CASSLSQDHGNTIYF. CDR3 bases: TGCGCCAGCAGCTTGAGTCAGGACCATGGAAACACCATATATTTT.

The chain has TRBV3-1 and TRBJ1-1; 8 bases match TRBD1. Germline CDR1 and CDR2: LGHDT and YNNKEL (reference sequence). The V and J ends lost 0 bases and 6 bases, in that order; junction bases with no gene match: 6. The CDR3 is 15 residues long. This chain's CDR3 is CASSQERTGIPEAFF. In DNA form, the CDR3 reads TGTGCCAGCAGCCAAGAGAGGACAGGGATCCCTGAAGCTTTCTTT.

V gene TRBV24-1 combines with J gene TRBJ2-7, with 11 bases lining up with TRBD2. The CDR3 contains 16 residues. Germline lookup yields CDR1 KGHDR and CDR2 SFDVKD. The V gene end was trimmed by 2 bases and the J gene end by 0 bases; junction bases not matched to a gene: 2. The CDR3 DNA is TGTGCCACCAGTGATTCCACTAGCGGGAGCTCCTACGAGCAGTACTTC. This encodes CATSDSTSGSSYEQYF.

The chain couples TRBV7-6 to TRBJ2-5; perhaps TRBD1 as D (6 bases). CDR3 size: 17 residues. The V end lost 1 base, the J end lost 5 bases, and 20 bases lay between the germline ends. Germline V gene data show CDR1 as SGHVS and CDR2 as FNYEAQ. The CDR3, as DNA: TGTGCCAGCAGCTTAGATTGGGGGCAAAGCCGCTGGGAGACCCAGTACTTC. It yields the protein CASSLDWGQSRWETQYF.

There are a few counts of this clonotype. The chain recombines TRBV5-1 with TRBJ2-1, with D uncertain. This CDR3 is 15 amino acids long. Trimming left V 2 bases short and J 5 bases short, with 14 bases between. CDR1 and CDR2 (germline): SGHRS, YFSETQ. The CDR3 region has the DNA TGCGCCAGCAGCTTCGGGCAATCTATTGACAATGAGCAGTTCTTC. Protein: CASSFGQSIDNEQFF.

The V gene is TRBV4-3, the J gene TRBJ2-3, with TRBD2 as a possible D gene (5 bases). Trimming cost V 1 base and J 5 bases, with 22 bases left between them. The CDR3 spans 18 residues. In germline, CDR1 is LGHNA, CDR2 YSLEER. This chain's CDR3 is CASSQGVAGYQRRDTQYF. The CDR3 DNA follows: TGCGCCAGCAGCCAAGGAGTCGCAGGCTACCAGCGGCGAGATACGCAGTATTTT.

The chain couples TRBV11-2 to TRBJ1-5; D possibly corresponds to TRBD1 (5 bases). CDR3 length: 13 amino acids. Germline V gene lookup returns CDR1 SGHAT and CDR2 FQNNGV. The germline V and J ends were trimmed by 6 bases and 4 bases, with 10 bases remaining between them. The CDR3 DNA follows: TGTGCCAGCAGTATGGGGGGAAATCAGCCCCAGCATTTT. Its translation: CASSMGGNQPQHF.

The sample holds a few counts of this clonotype. The rearrangement joins TRBV4-1 to TRBJ2-3; D is uncertain. The CDR3 has 14 amino acids. Germline CDR1 MGHRA, CDR2 YSYEKL. Trimming removed 1 base from V and 5 bases from J, with 10 bases in between. CDR3 coding DNA: TGCGCCAGCAGCCAAGTGCAGGCAAAAGATACGCAGTATTTT. This sequence encodes CASSQVQAKDTQYF.

This clonotype turned up a few times. V is TRBV14 and J is TRBJ2-7; D is unclear. The V end lost 0 bases, the J end lost 5 bases, and 11 bases lay between the germline ends. CDR1 is SGHDN and CDR2 is FVKESK in the germline V gene. CDR3 length: 14 amino acids. CDR3 sequence: CASSQESGQDEQYF. In DNA, the CDR3 is TGTGCCAGCAGCCAAGAAAGTGGGCAGGACGAGCAGTACTTC.

This clonotype turned up a few times. This sequence joins TRBV10-3 and TRBJ2-7, with D perhaps matching TRBD1 (6 bases). This CDR3 has 13 residues. Germline-derived CDR1 and CDR2 are ENHRY and SYGVKD. V shed 8 bases and J shed 2 bases, with 13 bases lying between them. CDR3 in amino acids: CAIATGTTYEQYF. The DNA for the CDR3 is TGTGCCATCGCAACTGGGACAACCTACGAGCAGTACTTC.

This clonotype has just a few counts. This rearrangement joins TRBV11-2 to TRBJ2-2, with D uncertain. Between the trimmed V and J ends, which lost 4 bases and 1 base, there was a span of 10 bases. The CDR3 extends over 15 amino acids. Germline CDR1 is SGHAT and CDR2 is FQNNGV. Here the CDR3 reads CASSSPTMNTGELFF. The DNA for the CDR3 is TGTGCCAGCAGCTCACCAACCATGAACACCGGGGAGCTGTTTTTT.

The chain uses TRBV7-3 and TRBJ2-1; D ambiguous. CDR1 SGHTA and CDR2 FQGTGA come from the germline V gene. The CDR3 runs 16 residues. The ends were cut back, 0 bases at V and 8 bases at J, with 17 bases in the middle. The CDR3 DNA is TGTGCCAGCAGCTTAACGGGTGCTGCCTCCGTGGATGAGCAGTTCTTC. Translation gives CASSLTGAASVDEQFF.

The J gene is TRBJ2-7, the V gene TRBV7-3; 7 nucleotides align to TRBD1. V shed 5 bases, J shed 3 bases, and the junction held 16 bases outside the gene matches. CDR3 length: 17 amino acids. Germline CDR1 is SGHTA and CDR2 is FQGTGA. CDR3 sequence: CASSTGDSWSPLYEQYF. CDR3 in DNA: TGTGCCAGCAGCACTGGGGACAGTTGGTCCCCCCTCTACGAGCAGTACTTC.

This clonotype turned up a few times. This chain uses TRBV12-3 or TRBV12-4 with TRBJ2-3; 10 bases are shared with TRBD2. The CDR3 spans 14 residues. J was trimmed by 2 bases and V by 8 bases; bases with no gene match: 4. The CDR3 is CASRTSGITDTQYF. The CDR3 DNA follows: TGTGCCAGCCGGACTAGCGGAATCACAGATACGCAGTATTTT.

The V and J genes are TRBV5-1 and TRBJ2-7, with no clear D. CDR3 length: 13 residues. Trimming left V 5 bases short and J 7 bases short, with 16 bases between. In germline, CDR1 is SGHRS, CDR2 YFSETQ. The CDR3 region has the DNA TGCGCCAGCAGGCTCGAGTACCCCCAAGAGCAGTACTTC. This translates into CASRLEYPQEQYF.

This chain links TRBV4-1 with TRBJ1-1; 10 bases align to TRBD1. From germline, CDR1 is MGHRA and CDR2 YSYEKL. The CDR3 runs 13 residues. The V segment lost 3 bases and the J segment 11 bases; nucleotides outside the gene matches: 6. The CDR3 sequence is CASSHGDRGGAFF. CDR3 bases: TGCGCCAGCAGCCACGGGGACAGGGGTGGGGCTTTCTTT.

The genes are TRBV12-3 or TRBV12-4 and TRBJ1-1; tentative D call: TRBD1 (5 bases). V was pared by 6 bases and J by 0 bases, with 14 bases between. The CDR3 spans 15 residues. The CDR3 DNA reads as TGTGCCAGCAGCCTTGCCGGGGCGGTGAACACTGAAGCTTTCTTT. Its translation is CASSLAGAVNTEAFF.

The J gene is TRBJ2-1, the V gene TRBV4-3; TRBD1 might be the D (6 bases). The CDR3 contains 15 residues. Germline V lookup: CDR1 LGHNA, CDR2 YSLEER. V was cut by 0 bases and J by 5 bases, with 11 bases left in between. The CDR3 region is CASSQDGTPNNEQFF. The CDR3, as DNA: TGCGCCAGCAGCCAAGACGGGACACCGAACAATGAGCAGTTCTTC.

This clonotype was observed a few times. The rearrangement joins TRBV27 to TRBJ1-2; the match to TRBD1 covers 10 bases. J lost 8 bases, V lost 7 bases, and 4 bases had no gene match. The CDR3 runs to 12 residues. Germline CDR1 reads MNHEY; CDR2 reads SMNVEV (reference sequence). The CDR3 nucleotides read TGTGCCAGCACCACGACAGGGGGCGGCTACACCTTC. This encodes CASTTTGGGYTF.

The V and J genes are TRBV4-3 and TRBJ1-1; a possible D gene is TRBD1 (5 bases). With 0 bases removed from V and 4 bases from J, the gap between germline ends came to 15 bases. The CDR3 is 16 amino acids. Germline CDR1 reads LGHNA; CDR2 reads YSLEER. As DNA, the CDR3 is TGCGCCAGCAGCCAAGATAGGACACACTCGGGCACTGAAGCTTTCTTT. As protein: CASSQDRTHSGTEAFF.

This clonotype was detected only once. The rearrangement links TRBV19 to TRBJ1-2; D unclear. The CDR3 length is 16 residues. V was shortened by 6 bases and J by 8 bases, with 25 bases between the two germline ends. Germline V lookup: CDR1 LNHDA, CDR2 SQIVND (reference sequence). This CDR3 reads CASRSFEAGVKRGYTF. In DNA, the CDR3 is TGTGCCAGTAGATCTTTCGAGGCGGGCGTTAAAAGGGGCTACACCTTC.

As DNA, the CDR3 is TGTGCCAGCAGCTTGCTGGGTGCTAGCGGGTCCTACTCCTACGAGCAGTACTTC. Its translation: CASSLLGASGSYSYEQYF. V gene TRBV11-2 combines with J gene TRBJ2-7, with 8 bases that match TRBD2. CDR1 SGHAT and CDR2 FQNNGV come from the germline V gene. The V and J ends lost 3 bases and 0 bases, in that order; junction bases with no gene match: 13. CDR3 length: 18 residues.

The chain joins TRBV12-3 or TRBV12-4 to TRBJ2-1, with D tentatively TRBD2 (6 bases). Trimming stripped 7 bases from V and 8 bases from J, with 18 bases between. CDR3 length: 14 amino acids. The CDR3 bases are TGTGCCAGCAAAGCAGGGAGGCGTAACGATGAGCAGTTCTTC. Translated: CASKAGRRNDEQFF.